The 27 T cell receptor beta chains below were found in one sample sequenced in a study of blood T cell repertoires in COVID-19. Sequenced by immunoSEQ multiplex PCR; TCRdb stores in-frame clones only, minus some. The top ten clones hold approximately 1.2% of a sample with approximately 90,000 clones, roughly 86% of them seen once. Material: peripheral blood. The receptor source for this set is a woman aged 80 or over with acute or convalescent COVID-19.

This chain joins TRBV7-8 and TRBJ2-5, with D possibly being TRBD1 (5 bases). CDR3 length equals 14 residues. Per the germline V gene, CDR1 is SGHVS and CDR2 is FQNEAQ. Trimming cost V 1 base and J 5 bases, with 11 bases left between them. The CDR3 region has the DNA TGTGCCAGCAGCTTAGAGATGGGGCGGGAGACCCAGTACTTC. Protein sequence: CASSLEMGRETQYF.

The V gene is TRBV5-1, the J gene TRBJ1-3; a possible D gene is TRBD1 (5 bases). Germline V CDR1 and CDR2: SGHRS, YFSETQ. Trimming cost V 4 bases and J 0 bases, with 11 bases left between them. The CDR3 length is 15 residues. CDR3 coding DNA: TGCGCCAGCAGCCGAGACAGTACCTCTGGAAACACCATATATTTT. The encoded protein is CASSRDSTSGNTIYF.

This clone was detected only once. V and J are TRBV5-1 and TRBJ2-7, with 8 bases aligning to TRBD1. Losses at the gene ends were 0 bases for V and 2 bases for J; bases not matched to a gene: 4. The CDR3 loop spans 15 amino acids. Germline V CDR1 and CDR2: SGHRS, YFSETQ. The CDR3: CASSLDGTGAYEQYF. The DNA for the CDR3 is TGCGCCAGCAGCTTGGACGGGACAGGAGCCTACGAGCAGTACTTC.

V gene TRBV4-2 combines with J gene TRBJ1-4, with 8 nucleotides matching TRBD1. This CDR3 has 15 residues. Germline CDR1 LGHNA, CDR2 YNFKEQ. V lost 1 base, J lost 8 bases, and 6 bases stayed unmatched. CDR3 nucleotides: TGTGCCAGCAGCCAAGCCTCGACAGGGGAAGAAAAACTGTTTTTT. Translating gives CASSQASTGEEKLFF.

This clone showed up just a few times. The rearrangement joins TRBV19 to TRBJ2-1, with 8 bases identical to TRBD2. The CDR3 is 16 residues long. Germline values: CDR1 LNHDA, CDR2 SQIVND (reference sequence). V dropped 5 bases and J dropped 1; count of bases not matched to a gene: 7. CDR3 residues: CASSPIAGQSYNEQFF. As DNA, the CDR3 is TGTGCCAGTAGTCCTATAGCGGGGCAGTCCTACAATGAGCAGTTCTTC.

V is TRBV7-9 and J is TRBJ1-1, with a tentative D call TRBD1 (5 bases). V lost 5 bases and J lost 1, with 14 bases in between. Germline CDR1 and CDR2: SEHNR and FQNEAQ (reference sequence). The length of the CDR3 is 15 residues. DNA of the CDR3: TGTGCCAGCAGCCGCCTTTTTAGGGGGAACACTGAAGCTTTCTTT. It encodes CASSRLFRGNTEAFF.

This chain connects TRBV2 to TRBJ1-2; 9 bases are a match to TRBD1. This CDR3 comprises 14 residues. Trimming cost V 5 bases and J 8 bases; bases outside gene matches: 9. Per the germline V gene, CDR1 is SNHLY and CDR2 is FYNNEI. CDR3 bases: TGTGCCAGCAGTCCGGACAGGGGCGGGGGAGGCTACACCTTC. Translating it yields CASSPDRGGGGYTF.

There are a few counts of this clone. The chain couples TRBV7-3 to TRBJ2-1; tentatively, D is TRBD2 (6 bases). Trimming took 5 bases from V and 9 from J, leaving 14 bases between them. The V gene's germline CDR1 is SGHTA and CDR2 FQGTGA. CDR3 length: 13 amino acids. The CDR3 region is CASSPRGAVEQFF. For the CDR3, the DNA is TGTGCCAGCAGCCCCCGCGGGGCGGTTGAGCAGTTCTTC.

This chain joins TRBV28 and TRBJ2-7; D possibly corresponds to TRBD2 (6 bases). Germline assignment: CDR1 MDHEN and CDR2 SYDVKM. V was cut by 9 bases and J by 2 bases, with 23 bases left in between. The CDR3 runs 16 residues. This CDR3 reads CASMKGTSRRPYEQYF. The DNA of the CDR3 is TGTGCCAGTATGAAAGGGACTTCACGAAGACCCTACGAGCAGTACTTC.

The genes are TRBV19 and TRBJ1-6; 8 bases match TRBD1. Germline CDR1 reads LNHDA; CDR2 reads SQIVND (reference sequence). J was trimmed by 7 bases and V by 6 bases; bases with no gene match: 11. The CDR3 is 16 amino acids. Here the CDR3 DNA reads TGTGCCAGTAGCCCGAAAACGACAGGGGTAAATTCACCCCTCCACTTT. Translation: CASSPKTTGVNSPLHF.

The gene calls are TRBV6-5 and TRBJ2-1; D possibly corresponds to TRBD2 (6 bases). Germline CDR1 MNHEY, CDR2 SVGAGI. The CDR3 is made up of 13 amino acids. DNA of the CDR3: TGTACATCTCAGCCCGGGGGTAGGAATGAGCAGTTCTTC. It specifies CTSQPGGRNEQFF.

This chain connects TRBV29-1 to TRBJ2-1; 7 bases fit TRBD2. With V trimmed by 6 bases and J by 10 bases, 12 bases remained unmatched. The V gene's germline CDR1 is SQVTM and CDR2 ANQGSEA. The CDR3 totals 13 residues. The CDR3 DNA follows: TGCAGCGTAAGCCGAACGCTAGCGGTAGAGCAGTTCTTC. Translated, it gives CSVSRTLAVEQFF.

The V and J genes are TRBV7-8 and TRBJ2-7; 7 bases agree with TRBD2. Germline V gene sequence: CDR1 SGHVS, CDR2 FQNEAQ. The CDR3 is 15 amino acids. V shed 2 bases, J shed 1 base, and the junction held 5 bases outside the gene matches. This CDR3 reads CASSLRWRESYEQYF. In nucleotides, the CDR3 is TGTGCCAGCAGCTTAAGGTGGCGGGAGTCCTACGAGCAGTACTTC. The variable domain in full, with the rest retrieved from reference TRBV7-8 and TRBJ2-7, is GAGVSQSPRYKVAKRGQDVALRCDPISGHVSLFWYQQALGQGPEFLTYFQNEAQLDKSGLPSDRFFAERPEGSVSTLKIQRTQQEDSAVYLCASSLRWRESYEQYFGPGTRLTVT.

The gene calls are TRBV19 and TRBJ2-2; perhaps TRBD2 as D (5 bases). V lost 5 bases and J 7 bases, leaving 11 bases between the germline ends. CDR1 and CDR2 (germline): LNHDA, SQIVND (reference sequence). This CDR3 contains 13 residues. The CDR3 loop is CASSQGLNGELFF. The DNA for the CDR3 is TGTGCCAGTAGTCAAGGACTTAACGGGGAGCTGTTTTTT.

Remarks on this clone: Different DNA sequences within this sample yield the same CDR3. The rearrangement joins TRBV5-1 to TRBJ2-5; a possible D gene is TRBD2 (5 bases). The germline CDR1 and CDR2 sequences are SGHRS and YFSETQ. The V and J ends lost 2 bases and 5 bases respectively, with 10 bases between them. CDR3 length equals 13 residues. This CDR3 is CASSFGGLETQYF. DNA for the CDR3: TGCGCCAGCAGCTTTGGCGGGTTGGAGACCCAGTACTTC.

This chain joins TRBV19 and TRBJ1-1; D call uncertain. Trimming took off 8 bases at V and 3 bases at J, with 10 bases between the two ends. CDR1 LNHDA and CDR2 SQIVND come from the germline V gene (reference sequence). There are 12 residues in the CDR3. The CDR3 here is CASGKIYTEAFF. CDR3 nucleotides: TGTGCCAGTGGTAAAATCTACACTGAAGCTTTCTTT.

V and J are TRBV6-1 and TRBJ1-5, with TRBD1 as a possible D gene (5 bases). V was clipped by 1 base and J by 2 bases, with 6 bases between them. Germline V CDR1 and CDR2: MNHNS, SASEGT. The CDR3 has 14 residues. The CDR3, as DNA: TGTGCCAGCAGTGAAGGGGGCGGCAATCAGCCCCAGCATTTT. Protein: CASSEGGGNQPQHF.

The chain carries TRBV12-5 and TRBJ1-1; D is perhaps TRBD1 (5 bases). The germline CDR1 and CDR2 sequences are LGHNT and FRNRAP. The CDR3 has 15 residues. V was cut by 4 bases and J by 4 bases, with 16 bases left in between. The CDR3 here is CASGSGLLEVTEAFF. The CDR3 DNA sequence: TGTGCTAGTGGTTCGGGACTCCTAGAGGTCACTGAAGCTTTCTTT.

The DNA for the CDR3 is TGTGCCAGCAGCAAGGATGATGACAGGGCGAGCTCCTACAATGAGCAGTTCTTC. Residues: CASSKDDDRASSYNEQFF. The chain combines TRBV21-1 with TRBJ2-1; the DNA was not compared with TRBD1, the D call given in the table. TRBV21-1 is a pseudogene. The CDR3 consists of 18 residues.

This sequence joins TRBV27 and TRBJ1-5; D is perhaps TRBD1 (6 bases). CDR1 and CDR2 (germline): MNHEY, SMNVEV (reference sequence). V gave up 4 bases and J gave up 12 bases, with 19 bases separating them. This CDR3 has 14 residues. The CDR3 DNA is TGTGCCAGCAGTTCCTCAGGGGCTCGGTGGCTCCAGCATTTT. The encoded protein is CASSSSGARWLQHF.

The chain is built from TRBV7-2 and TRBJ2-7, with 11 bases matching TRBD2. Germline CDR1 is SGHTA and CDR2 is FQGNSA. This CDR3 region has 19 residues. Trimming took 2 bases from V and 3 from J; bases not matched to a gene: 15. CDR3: CASSLRGRPLAGAFYEQYF. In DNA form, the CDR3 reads TGTGCCAGCAGCTTAAGGGGGAGGCCACTAGCGGGAGCATTCTACGAGCAGTACTTC. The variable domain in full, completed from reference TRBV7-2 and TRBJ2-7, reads GAGVSQSPSNKVTEKGKDVELRCDPISGHTALYWYRQSLGQGLEFLIYFQGNSAPDKSGLPSDRFSAERTGGSVSTLTIQRTQQEDSAVYLCASSLRGRPLAGAFYEQYFGPGTRLTVT.

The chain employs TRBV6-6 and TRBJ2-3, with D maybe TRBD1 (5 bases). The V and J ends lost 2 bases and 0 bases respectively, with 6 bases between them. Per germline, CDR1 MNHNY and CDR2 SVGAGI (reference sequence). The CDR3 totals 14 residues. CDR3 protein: CASSYPGSTDTQYF. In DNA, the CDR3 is TGTGCCAGCAGTTACCCAGGGAGCACAGATACGCAGTATTTT.

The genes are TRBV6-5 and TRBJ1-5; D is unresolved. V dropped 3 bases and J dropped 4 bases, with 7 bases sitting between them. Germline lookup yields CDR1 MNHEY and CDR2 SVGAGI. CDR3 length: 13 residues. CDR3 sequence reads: CASSYRVNQPQHF. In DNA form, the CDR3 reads TGTGCCAGCAGTTATCGGGTTAATCAGCCCCAGCATTTT.

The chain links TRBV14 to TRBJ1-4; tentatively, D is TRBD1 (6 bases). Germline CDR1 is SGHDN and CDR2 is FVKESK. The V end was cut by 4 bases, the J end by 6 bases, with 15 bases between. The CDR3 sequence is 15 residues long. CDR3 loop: CASSPNQGRHEKLFF. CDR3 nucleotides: TGTGCCAGCAGCCCCAATCAGGGGCGACATGAAAAACTGTTTTTT.

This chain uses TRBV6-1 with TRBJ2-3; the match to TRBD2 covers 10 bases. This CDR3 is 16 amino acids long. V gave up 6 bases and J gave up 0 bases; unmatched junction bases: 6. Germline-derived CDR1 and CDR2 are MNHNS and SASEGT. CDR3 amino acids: CASREIAGGSTDTQYF. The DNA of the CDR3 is TGTGCCAGCAGGGAAATAGCGGGAGGAAGCACAGATACGCAGTATTTT.

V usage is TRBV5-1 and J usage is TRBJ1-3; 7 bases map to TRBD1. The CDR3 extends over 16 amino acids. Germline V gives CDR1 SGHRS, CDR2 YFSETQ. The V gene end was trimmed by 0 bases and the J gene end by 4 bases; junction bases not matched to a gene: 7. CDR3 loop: CASSLAPTGEGNTIYF. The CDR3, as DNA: TGCGCCAGCAGCTTGGCTCCTACAGGGGAAGGAAACACCATATATTTT.

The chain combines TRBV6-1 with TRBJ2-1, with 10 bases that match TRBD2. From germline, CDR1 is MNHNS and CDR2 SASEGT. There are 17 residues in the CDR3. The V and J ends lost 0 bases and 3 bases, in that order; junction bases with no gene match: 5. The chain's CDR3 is CASSEALAGVVYNEQFF. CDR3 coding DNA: TGTGCCAGCAGTGAAGCTCTAGCGGGAGTGGTCTACAATGAGCAGTTCTTC.